This T cell receptor (beta chain) was captured by sequencing in a study of blood T cell repertoires in COVID-19. The wider study: From the United States, Italy and Spain came samples of acute and convalescent COVID-19. PBMCs, B-cell-depleted T cells, or T cells were the source of the cDNA or gDNA that made up the material.

As processed by the authors: Reference gene primer amplification gave nucleated cell count estimates. Method: immunoSEQ multiplex PCR; TCRdb's copy keeps in-frame clones and lacks some. V, J and clone size are those of that table, while D and trimming were read from the DNA. The table records about 46,000 clones, roughly 86% of them present only once. There are 14 residues in the CDR3. The germline CDR1 and CDR2 sequences are SGHVS and FNYEAQ. Between the trimmed V and J ends, which lost 5 bases and 4 bases, there was a span of 14 bases. The clonotype was recovered from a man of 80 years or more with active COVID-19. The sequenced material came from peripheral blood. The chain couples TRBV7-6 to TRBJ2-5; possibly TRBD2 for D (6 bases). DNA of the CDR3: TGTGCCAGCAGCCCCACGGCGGGACCAGAGACCCAGTACTTC. This encodes CASSPTAGPETQYF.